This T cell receptor beta chain was documented in a study of OX40 agonist ivuxolimab in advanced cancers. For the study at large: The dose-escalation cohort was over 65% male, with a mean age of 60 years, ranging about 20 to 79.

V lost 6 bases to trimming and J lost 7 bases, with 12 bases between them. The CDR3 has 13 residues. Germline V gives CDR1 MDHEN, CDR2 SYDVKM. Clones were sequenced by immunoSEQ multiplex PCR, and TCRdb holds only the in-frame ones, with some missing. The sample shows around 17,000 clones, approximately 83% of them seen only once. This clone is labeled large (0.1 to 1%). Its antigen is not identified. General study points: On average, CD8+ T cells showed a greater number of expanded clones than CD4+. Certain nonresponding patients likewise had low normalized T-cell clonal expansion.

The sample was CD4+ or CD8+ T cells sorted from blood, taken in a trial of the OX40 agonist ivuxolimab. The origin of this receptor is an adult with an advanced solid tumor such as melanoma, head and neck, liver or kidney cancer. The rearrangement joins TRBV28 to TRBJ2-2; possibly TRBD1 for D (5 bases). The CDR3: CASRLDISGELFF. CDR3 nucleotide sequence: TGTGCCAGCAGACTGGACATAAGCGGGGAGCTGTTTTTT.